This TCR beta chain was documented in a study of response to subunit inactivated influenza vaccine. This CDR3 contains 12 residues. V lost 7 bases and J 4 bases, leaving 11 bases between the germline ends. The germline V gene has CDR1 MNHEY and CDR2 SVGEGT. This clonotype has at least ten counts. Its target is not known. TCRdb reanalysed the RT-PCR reads using MiXCR and keeps one entry per CDR3 protein. The sample holds around 190,000 distinct CDR3 sequences, roughly 14% seen once. Study-wide results and caveats: Few additional T cells are recruited per seasonal influenza vaccination, authors suggested.

This sequence originates from a man aged 50 or older who received an inactivated influenza vaccine. The sample was CD8+ T cells sorted from PBMCs, taken less than 6 days after vaccination. This chain connects TRBV6-2 or TRBV6-3 to TRBJ2-7; D is possibly TRBD1 (6 bases). The CDR3 nucleotides are TGTGCCAGCAACCTACAGGGATACGAGCAGTACTTC. Its translation is CASNLQGYEQYF.